The next 6 T cell receptor beta chains were all read from a single sample in a study of blood T cells in healthy people across ages. A sample-barcoded 5' primer and a J-beta primer mix were used in a second PCR of roughly 6 to 12 cycles. TCRdb re-called the 5' RACE reads through MiXCR, storing one row per CDR3 protein. Of about 800,000 distinct CDR3 sequences in the sample, around 25% were seen once. These data were also reused for a study on T cells of mothers and their children.

The sample was blood. The receptors originated from a boy aged 5-17 years in good health.

The chain joins TRBV12-3 or TRBV12-4 to TRBJ2-7; 8 nucleotides agree with TRBD1. Trimming cost V 3 bases and J 0 bases; bases outside gene matches: 4. CDR3 length: 15 amino acids. The CDR3 sequence is CASSLRDRSSYEQYF. The CDR3 DNA is TGTGCCAGCAGTTTGAGGGACAGGAGCTCCTACGAGCAGTACTTC.

This clonotype was detected only a few times. J is TRBJ2-1 and V is TRBV21-1; the table calls TRBD2, which could not be checked here. TRBV21-1 is designated a pseudogene. CDR3 size: 19 residues. CDR3 residues: CASSPRRGGPKYSYNEQFF. CDR3 DNA: TGTGCCAGCAGCCCCCGCCGGGGGGGACCCAAATACTCCTACAATGAGCAGTTCTTC.

This clonotype was counted only a few times. V is TRBV7-2 and J is TRBJ1-5; D unclear. V was cut by 5 bases and J by 2 bases, with 13 bases left in between. CDR3 length: 15 amino acids. Germline loops: CDR1 SGHTA, CDR2 FQGNSA. DNA of the CDR3: TGTGCCAGCAGCAAATTGTCCCCGGGCAATCAGCCCCAGCATTTT. This encodes CASSKLSPGNQPQHF.

Many counts were recorded for this clonotype. The chain joins TRBV29-1 to TRBJ2-3; no clear D gene. The V end was cut by 3 bases, the J end by 1 base, with 5 bases between. The CDR3 extends over 12 amino acids. The V gene's germline CDR1 is SQVTM and CDR2 ANQGSEA. The CDR3 here is CSVDLGTDTQYF. The DNA of the CDR3 is TGCAGCGTTGATCTCGGCACAGATACGCAGTATTTT.

This clonotype has ten or more counts. The chain employs TRBV29-1 and TRBJ2-3; D gene unclear. The CDR3 is made up of 13 amino acids. Germline V CDR1 and CDR2: SQVTM, ANQGSEA. V was shortened by 4 bases and J by 2 bases, with 10 bases between the two germline ends. The CDR3 here is CSVVSDNTDTQYF. DNA for the CDR3: TGCAGCGTTGTGTCCGACAACACAGATACGCAGTATTTT.

This chain joins TRBV7-8 and TRBJ2-3, with TRBD2 identical over 8 bases. J lost 1 base, V lost 0 bases, and 3 bases had no gene match. CDR1 SGHVS and CDR2 FQNEAQ come from the germline V gene. The CDR3 covers 16 residues. CDR3 protein: CASSLARTSRTDTQYF. The CDR3 region has the DNA TGTGCCAGCAGCTTAGCCCGGACTAGCCGCACAGATACGCAGTATTTT.